The sequence of this T cell receptor (beta chain) was determined in a study of CD8 T cells in ankylosing spondylitis. This clonotype has more than one count but fewer than ten. Antigen: not known. General study results and limits: There was reportedly significant enrichment of clones that were disease-linked in matched ankylosing spondylitis synovial fluid.

TCRdb reprocessed the 5' RACE reads with MiXCR, giving one entry per CDR3 protein. The table lists about 360,000 distinct CDR3 sequences, 20% of them singletons. The receptor comes from a male donor with ankylosing spondylitis or in good health (not recorded which). The sequenced sample was blood, either unsorted or a sorted T cell fraction (not recorded which).

The CDR3 loop is CASSLSPKNIQYF. The CDR3 DNA follows: TGTGCCAGCAGCTTATCCCCCAAAAACATTCAGTACTTC. The chain joins TRBV7-9 to TRBJ2-4, with D unresolved. Germline V CDR1 and CDR2: SEHNR, FQNEAQ (reference sequence). This CDR3 is built from 13 residues. V was shortened by 2 bases and J by 2 bases, with 4 bases between the two germline ends.